The rows below give T cell receptor beta chains drawn from one sample of a study of T cell responses to AZD1222 COVID-19 vaccine. Here immunoSEQ multiplex PCR was the method, and the copy in TCRdb shows in-frame clones only, minus some. The table records over 150,000 clones, over 85% of them present only once. The sequencing here drew on peripheral blood, taken 28 days after the second dose of the MenACWY control vaccine. All receptors derive from an adult who received the MenACWY meningococcal vaccine as a control. Each CDR3 is given with its conserved first and last residue. D genes are given only for firm matches. Clone size is given for some rows only: seen once, a few or many times, or a class if the clone is expanded.

v_gene	abundance	d_gene	j_gene	CDR3nt	CDR3aa
TRBV6-2/TRBV6-3	NA	TRBD1	TRBJ2-6	TGTGCCAGCAGTTATCAGGACAGGGCTGGGGCCAACGTCCTGACTTTC	CASSYQDRAGANVLTF
TRBV7-9	once	TRBD2	TRBJ2-7	TGTGCCAGCAGCTTATCTAGCGGGGCCAGGTACGAGCAGTACTTC	CASSLSSGARYEQYF
TRBV3-1/TRBV3-2	NA	TRBD1	TRBJ2-5	TGTGCCAGCAGCCACACAGGGGGTCCTGAGACCCAGTACTTC	CASSHTGGPETQYF
TRBV2	NA	TRBD2	TRBJ2-1	TGTGCCAGCACGACTAATCTAGCGGGGGGGATTAATGAGCAGTTCTTC	CASTTNLAGGINEQFF
TRBV7-9	NA	NA	TRBJ1-2	TGTGCCAGCAGCTCGCCCCAGAGTTTATATGGCTACACCTTC	CASSSPQSLYGYTF
TRBV4-1	once	NA	TRBJ1-2	TGCGCCAGCAGCCAAGAAAAAAAGTCAGTTAGGGCCTATGGCTACACCTTC	CASSQEKKSVRAYGYTF
TRBV28	NA	NA	TRBJ1-4	TGTGCCAGCAAGGTGTCTAATGAAAAACTGTTTTTT	CASKVSNEKLFF
TRBV28	NA	NA	TRBJ1-5	TGTGCCAGCGAGGGAATCAATCAGCCCCAGCATTTT	CASEGINQPQHF
TRBV5-1	once	TRBD1	TRBJ2-2	TGCGCCAGCAGCTTGGGGTCGACAGGGAACCCCGGGGAGCTGTTTTTT	CASSLGSTGNPGELFF
TRBV19	NA	NA	TRBJ1-2	TGTGCCAGTAGTACAAACTATGGCTACACCTTC	CASSTNYGYTF
TRBV27	NA	NA	TRBJ1-1	TGTGCCAGCAGCATCGACGGATACACTGAAGCTTTCTTT	CASSIDGYTEAFF
TRBV11-2	NA	NA	TRBJ2-3	TGTGCCAGCAGCTTAGGGGTTTTGGCAGATACGCAGTATTTT	CASSLGVLADTQYF
TRBV7-9	NA	NA	TRBJ2-1	TGTGCCAGTAAGAGGGCAGATTACAATGAGCAGTTCTTC	CASKRADYNEQFF
TRBV25-1	NA	NA	TRBJ1-2	TGTGCCAGCCTAAAGTCCAGGGTTCGTGGCTACACCTTC	CASLKSRVRGYTF
TRBV30	NA	TRBD1	TRBJ2-5	TGTGCCTGGAGTCGCGAACAGGGGGCGAAGACCCAGTACTTC	CAWSREQGAKTQYF
TRBV5-6	NA	TRBD1	TRBJ1-6	TGTGCCAGCAGCTCCATGGGACAGACTACCTATAATTCACCCCTCCACTTT	CASSSMGQTTYNSPLHF
TRBV2	NA	TRBD2	TRBJ2-2	TGTGCCAGCAACCAGCGGGGGGCCACCGGGGAGCTGTTTTTT	CASNQRGATGELFF
TRBV27	once	NA	TRBJ2-5	TGTGCCAGCAGGGGCGCGGGGACCCAGTACTTC	CASRGAGTQYF
TRBV6-5	NA	NA	TRBJ2-3	TGTGCCAGCAGGACCTACAGGAGCACAGATACGCAGTATTTT	CASRTYRSTDTQYF
TRBV3-1/TRBV3-2	few	NA	TRBJ2-2	TGTGCCAGCAGCCAACTTCCGGGACCGATGAACACCGGGGAGCTGTTTTTT	CASSQLPGPMNTGELFF
TRBV7-7	NA	TRBD1	TRBJ1-3	TGTGCTAGCAGCTTAAACAGGGGTAAAGGAAACACCATATATTTT	CASSLNRGKGNTIYF
TRBV15	NA	NA	TRBJ1-2	TGTGCCACCAGCAGAGATTGGGACACCTATGGCTACACCTTC	CATSRDWDTYGYTF
TRBV6-5	once	NA	TRBJ1-6	TGTGCCAGCAGTTACTCCCGGACAGACCGCCTCCACTTT	CASSYSRTDRLHF
TRBV6-2/TRBV6-3	NA	TRBD1	TRBJ1-4	TGTGCCAGCAGCGCACACAGGGGGCTCTACGGGCGAAATGAAAAACTGTTTTTT	CASSAHRGLYGRNEKLFF
TRBV2	NA	NA	TRBJ2-5	TGTGCCAGCAGCCGAGCCGGGGTGGGAATCCAGTACTTC	CASSRAGVGIQYF
TRBV24-1	NA	NA	TRBJ2-1	TGTGCCACCAGACAGGGAGCCGGACCCAATGAGCAGTTCTTC	CATRQGAGPNEQFF
TRBV3-1/TRBV3-2	NA	NA	TRBJ1-3	TGTGCCAGCAGCCAAGTAAGGGCGGGACGCTTTGCTGGAAACACCATATATTTT	CASSQVRAGRFAGNTIYF
TRBV7-9	NA	NA	TRBJ1-1	TGTGCCAGCAGCTTATACAGGCCAGAGAACACTGAAGCTTTCTTT	CASSLYRPENTEAFF
TRBV6-5	once	TRBD1	TRBJ1-1	TGTGCCAGCAGTTACGGGGACAGGGGGGACACTGAAGCTTTCTTT	CASSYGDRGDTEAFF
TRBV21-1	NA	NA	TRBJ2-1	TGTGCCAGCATCCGGACTAGCGGAGATAAGACCCACTACAATGAGCAGTTCTTC	CASIRTSGDKTHYNEQFF
TRBV7-9	NA	TRBD1	TRBJ1-1	TGTGCCAGCAGCCCCCTCATAGGGACAGGGACTGAAGCTTTCTTT	CASSPLIGTGTEAFF
TRBV7-3	NA	NA	TRBJ1-2	TGTGCCAGCAGTCCCGCAGGGTCGGAAAGCTACACCTTC	CASSPAGSESYTF
TRBV5-6	NA	NA	TRBJ1-1	TGTGCCAGCAGCTTGGCAGGGGTGGCTGAAGCTTTCTTT	CASSLAGVAEAFF
TRBV6-1	NA	NA	TRBJ1-1	TGTGCCAGCAGTGAAGCGTCGTGGGGAAACACTGAAGCTTTCTTT	CASSEASWGNTEAFF
TRBV5-1	NA	NA	TRBJ1-4	TGCGCCAGCAGCCCAGGGGTGACTAATGAAAAACTGTTTTTT	CASSPGVTNEKLFF
TRBV30	NA	NA	TRBJ1-1	TGTGCCTGGAGCGCGGGGATGAACACTGAAGCTTTCTTT	CAWSAGMNTEAFF
TRBV9	NA	NA	TRBJ1-2	TGTGCCAGCAGCGTTTCCTCCGGGTCCACCTATGGCTACACCTTC	CASSVSSGSTYGYTF
TRBV18	NA	NA	TRBJ1-6	TGTGCCAGCCCGAGGGTTGGACGGAAGAATTCACCCCTCCACTTT	CASPRVGRKNSPLHF
TRBV18	NA	NA	TRBJ1-2	TGTGCCAGCTCACCACGACAGGACGGCTATGGCTACACCTTC	CASSPRQDGYGYTF
TRBV5-1	NA	NA	TRBJ2-2	TGCGCCAGCAGCCCCGGAGGCCTAGCAATCGGGGAGCTGTTTTTT	CASSPGGLAIGELFF
TRBV7-2	few	NA	TRBJ1-1	TGTGCCAGCAGCTTAAACGCGCGCGTGAACACTGAAGCTTTCTTT	CASSLNARVNTEAFF
TRBV18	NA	NA	TRBJ1-3	TGTGCCAGCTCAGAGGACGGAAACACCATATATTTT	CASSEDGNTIYF
TRBV18	NA	NA	TRBJ1-2	TGTGCCAGCTCACCAGGGGGACAAGCTAACTATGGCTACACCTTC	CASSPGGQANYGYTF
TRBV24-1	NA	NA	TRBJ1-2	TGTGCCACCAGTGATGCTGCCCGTCTGGGAGTCGGCTACACCTTC	CATSDAARLGVGYTF
TRBV14	NA	TRBD2	TRBJ2-1	TGTGCCAGCAAAGGGACTAGCGGGGTTTATGAGCAGTTCTTC	CASKGTSGVYEQFF
TRBV18	NA	NA	TRBJ1-5	TGTGCCAGCTCAACGGGTAGCAATCAGCCCCAGCATTTT	CASSTGSNQPQHF
TRBV6-5	NA	NA	TRBJ2-7	TGTGCCAGCAGTTACGGGGGGGGCCTTACCTACGAGCAGTACTTC	CASSYGGGLTYEQYF
TRBV18	NA	NA	TRBJ2-1	TGTGCCAGCTCGACACCAGGGGATTACAATGAGCAGTTCTTC	CASSTPGDYNEQFF
TRBV12-3/TRBV12-4	once	NA	TRBJ2-5	TGTGCCAGCGTCGGGGAATGGAGCGAGACCCAGTACTTC	CASVGEWSETQYF
TRBV2	few	NA	TRBJ1-1	TGTGCCAGCAGTCGGGGGCAGGGTTACACTGAAGCTTTCTTT	CASSRGQGYTEAFF
TRBV15	NA	TRBD2	TRBJ2-2	TGTGCCACCAGCAGCGCTGGACTAGCCATGAACACCGGGGAGCTGTTTTTT	CATSSAGLAMNTGELFF
TRBV7-9	NA	NA	TRBJ1-1	TGTGCCAGCAGGGTAGGGATGATAACTGAAGCTTTCTTT	CASRVGMITEAFF
TRBV28	NA	NA	TRBJ1-5	TGTGCCAGCAGTTTGGACGTTCAGCCCCAGCATTTT	CASSLDVQPQHF
TRBV4-2	once	TRBD2	TRBJ2-3	TGTGCCAGCAGCCAAGAGCTAGCGGGGGGCACAGATACGCAGTATTTT	CASSQELAGGTDTQYF
TRBV3-1/TRBV3-2	NA	NA	TRBJ2-2	TGTGCCAGCAGCCGGGTCCCCGGGGAGCTGTTTTTT	CASSRVPGELFF
TRBV29-1	once	TRBD1	TRBJ1-5	TGCAGCGTACAGGGGAGCAATCAGCCCCAGCATTTT	CSVQGSNQPQHF
TRBV27	NA	NA	TRBJ2-1	TGTGCCAGCTATCTACAGGGAGCTAATGAGCAGTTCTTC	CASYLQGANEQFF